These 23 T cell receptor beta chains originate from one sample sequenced in a study of technical replicates of blood from a handful of donors. Clones were read by immunoSEQ multiplex PCR, and TCRdb kept only the in-frame ones, dropping some. The sample lists approximately 69,000 clones, around 90% occurring once. The sequencing input was PBMCs. All receptors derive from a human donor in good health. Some clones in this sample may be carry-over from other donors' samples.

The genes are TRBV19 and TRBJ1-5, with TRBD1 as a possible D gene (5 bases). The CDR3 is 15 residues long. Per germline, CDR1 LNHDA and CDR2 SQIVND (reference sequence). The germline V and J ends were trimmed by 2 bases and 2 bases, with 10 bases remaining between them. CDR3 DNA sequence: TGTGCCAGTAGTATACAGGGAAGGGGCAATCAGCCCCAGCATTTT. This sequence encodes CASSIQGRGNQPQHF. Full variable domain (missing parts from reference TRBV19 and TRBJ1-5): DGGITQSPKYLFRKEGQNVTLSCEQNLNHDAMYWYRQDPGQGLRLIYYSQIVNDFQKGDIAEGYSVSREKKESFPLTVTSAQKNPTAFYLCASSIQGRGNQPQHFGDGTRLSIL.

The rearrangement uses TRBV7-2 and TRBJ1-3, with 9 bases fitting TRBD1. The CDR3 consists of 15 residues. The junction had 5 bases not matched to a gene; V was cut back by 5 bases and J by 3 bases. Germline V gives CDR1 SGHTA, CDR2 FQGNSA. The CDR3 DNA sequence: TGTGCCAGCAGCCCAGGACAGGGGATTGGAAACACCATATATTTT. It specifies CASSPGQGIGNTIYF.

The J gene is TRBJ1-5, the V gene TRBV9; 11 bases match TRBD1. The germline gives CDR1 SGDLS, CDR2 YYNGEE. V dropped 4 bases and J dropped 4; count of bases not matched to a gene: 10. This CDR3 is 17 amino acids long. The CDR3 DNA follows: TGTGCCAGCAGCCCGGGGACAGGGGGGAGATTAAATCAGCCCCAGCATTTT. Amino acid sequence: CASSPGTGGRLNQPQHF.

For this clone: The junction differs from germline at one of its ends, possibly a read error. The J gene is TRBJ2-7, the V gene TRBV11-1, with 7 bases that match TRBD2. Per germline, CDR1 SGHAT and CDR2 FQDESV (reference sequence). The CDR3 runs 15 residues. CDR3 amino acids: CAGSFIAGATYEQYF. DNA of the CDR3: TGTGCCGGCAGCTTCATCGCGGGAGCCACCTACGAGCAGTACTTC. Full variable domain (remainder filled in from reference TRBV11-1 and TRBJ2-7): EAEVAQSPRYKITEKSQAVAFWCDPISGHATLYWYRQILGQGPELLVQFQDESVVDDSQLPKDRFSAERLKGVDSTLKIQPAELGDSAMYLCAGSFIAGATYEQYFGPGTRLTVT.

This sequence joins TRBV27 and TRBJ2-5; the match to TRBD2 covers 7 bases. CDR3 length: 13 residues. Germline values: CDR1 MNHEY, CDR2 SMNVEV (reference sequence). V shed 3 bases and J 5 bases; nucleotides not matched to a gene: 3. CDR3 sequence: CASSFKGGETQYF. The CDR3 region has the DNA TGTGCCAGCAGTTTTAAGGGAGGGGAGACCCAGTACTTC.

This chain joins TRBV5-1 and TRBJ2-5; D gene unclear. The ends were cut back, 0 bases at V and 2 bases at J, with 5 bases in the middle. CDR1 and CDR2 from the germline V gene are SGHRS and YFSETQ. This CDR3 region has 13 residues. CDR3 region: CASSLGQQETQYF. The CDR3 coding sequence is TGCGCCAGCAGCTTGGGGCAGCAAGAGACCCAGTACTTC.

This clone was counted only a few times. The chain carries TRBV15 and TRBJ2-3, with D possibly matching TRBD2 (6 bases). Germline V gene sequence: CDR1 LNHNV, CDR2 YYDKDF (reference sequence). Trimming took 1 base from V and 3 from J, leaving 11 bases between them. The CDR3 is made up of 15 amino acids. The CDR3 region is CATSRGGVETDTQYF. CDR3 sequence (DNA): TGTGCCACCAGCAGAGGGGGGGTGGAGACAGATACGCAGTATTTT.

The chain is built from TRBV11-1 and TRBJ2-4; tentatively, D is TRBD1 (6 bases). The CDR3 has 16 residues. CDR1 is SGHAT and CDR2 is FQDESV in the germline V gene (reference sequence). V lost 4 bases and J 6 bases, leaving 19 bases between the germline ends. The DNA of the CDR3 is TGTGCCAGCAGCTCGCTAGACAGGACGCCCGGAAACATTCAGTACTTC. Translated: CASSSLDRTPGNIQYF.

The chain couples TRBV7-9 to TRBJ2-7, with D possibly being TRBD1 (5 bases). V was cut by 5 bases and J by 2 bases, with 16 bases left in between. The germline V gene has CDR1 SEHNR and CDR2 FQNEAQ (reference sequence). The CDR3 sequence is 15 residues long. CDR3 coding DNA: TGTGCCAGCAGCCTCCGAGACAGAACCCCCTACGAGCAGTACTTC. Its translation: CASSLRDRTPYEQYF.

The chain is built from TRBV2 and TRBJ1-2, with 8 bases that match TRBD1. The germline CDR1 and CDR2 sequences are SNHLY and FYNNEI. This CDR3 spans 15 amino acids. V lost 6 bases, J lost 1 base, and 7 bases stayed unmatched. CDR3 region: CASRRQGRGNYGYTF. As DNA, the CDR3 is TGTGCCAGCAGGCGACAGGGGAGGGGTAACTATGGCTACACCTTC.

This clone turned up a few times. The chain couples TRBV19 to TRBJ1-5; D might be TRBD1 (5 bases). The CDR3 length is 14 residues. Germline V gene sequence: CDR1 LNHDA, CDR2 SQIVND (reference sequence). V lost 1 base to trimming and J lost 6 bases, with 10 bases between them. CDR3 sequence (DNA): TGTGCCAGTAGTATAGTCAGGGTAGGTCAGCCCCAGCATTTT. This codes for CASSIVRVGQPQHF.

The J gene is TRBJ1-1, the V gene TRBV20-1, with D perhaps matching TRBD1 (6 bases). The CDR3 runs to 11 residues. CDR1 DFQATT and CDR2 SNEGSKA come from the germline V gene (reference sequence). V gave up 6 bases and J gave up 8 bases, with 13 bases separating them. Here the CDR3 DNA reads TGCAGTGCGCCGGGGCAGGGGGAAGCTTTCTTT. Residues: CSAPGQGEAFF.

This clone was seen a single time. This chain joins TRBV7-2 and TRBJ2-4, with D maybe TRBD2 (7 bases). The V end was cut by 8 bases, the J end by 8 bases, with 22 bases between. The CDR3 has 15 residues. CDR1 and CDR2 (germline): SGHTA, FQGNSA. CDR3 DNA: TGTGCCAGCGCCTCGGGGATCGCGGGGGCGTACATTCAGTACTTC. Its protein is CASASGIAGAYIQYF.

V is TRBV10-3 and J is TRBJ2-2; 8 positions agree with TRBD1. Trimming took 4 bases from V and 2 from J; bases not matched to a gene: 3. The germline V gene encodes CDR1 ENHRY and CDR2 SYGVKD. This CDR3 region has 15 residues. Written as DNA, the CDR3 is TGTGCCATCAGTGCGACAGGGGTAAACACCGGGGAGCTGTTTTTT. Its protein product is CAISATGVNTGELFF.

The chain employs TRBV15 and TRBJ1-2; possibly TRBD1 for D (5 bases). CDR3 size: 12 residues. Germline lookup yields CDR1 LNHNV and CDR2 YYDKDF (reference sequence). Trimming cost V 5 bases and J 8 bases, with 12 bases left between them. The CDR3 DNA follows: TGTGCCACCAGCGAAACAGGATTCGGCTACACCTTC. Translating it yields CATSETGFGYTF.

This chain joins TRBV6-5 and TRBJ1-5; D might be TRBD1 (6 bases). The CDR3 contains 13 residues. The V gene lost 7 bases and the J gene lost 6 bases, with 13 bases spanning the gap. Per germline, CDR1 MNHEY and CDR2 SVGAGI. The CDR3 spells CASNNREGQPQHF. The CDR3 nucleotides are TGTGCCAGCAATAACAGGGAAGGTCAGCCCCAGCATTTT.

This clone has only one observation. The chain links TRBV27 to TRBJ2-5; 9 nucleotides align to TRBD2. Trimming cost V 6 bases and J 9 bases; bases outside gene matches: 11. This CDR3 is 14 amino acids long. Germline CDR1 reads MNHEY; CDR2 reads SMNVEV (reference sequence). This CDR3 reads CASRSPGGGASQYF. The CDR3 region has the DNA TGTGCCAGCAGGTCCCCTGGCGGGGGGGCGTCCCAGTACTTC.

This chain uses TRBV7-2 with TRBJ2-2; 12 nucleotides agree with TRBD2. V lost 7 bases to trimming and J lost 6 bases; unmatched junction nucleotides: 6. The CDR3 length is 15 residues. Germline V gene sequence: CDR1 SGHTA, CDR2 FQGNSA. The CDR3 DNA sequence: TGTGCCAGCACTCAGACTAGCGGGAGTTCCGGGGAGCTGTTTTTT. Protein sequence: CASTQTSGSSGELFF.

The V call is TRBV5-4, the J call TRBJ2-5; D uncertain. Trimming pared 1 base from V and 5 bases from J, leaving 6 bases between. The CDR3 has 12 residues. The germline V gene encodes CDR1 SGHNT and CDR2 YYREEE (reference sequence). The CDR3 loop reads CASSLSGETQYF. CDR3 coding DNA: TGTGCCAGCAGCTTGAGTGGCGAGACCCAGTACTTC.

The rearrangement links TRBV10-3 to TRBJ2-3, with D possibly being TRBD2 (6 bases). Germline V gives CDR1 ENHRY, CDR2 SYGVKD. The CDR3 covers 13 residues. Trimming took off 3 bases at V and 3 bases at J, with 7 bases between the two ends. Here the CDR3 reads CAISDGGTDTQYF. The DNA of the CDR3 is TGTGCCATCAGTGATGGGGGGACAGATACGCAGTATTTT.

The chain couples TRBV20-1 to TRBJ1-2, with a weak D call TRBD1 (6 bases). Trimming cost V 0 bases and J 12 bases, with 11 bases left between them. The CDR3 has 11 residues. Germline V gives CDR1 DFQATT, CDR2 SNEGSKA (reference sequence). Written as DNA, the CDR3 is TGCAGTGCTAGAGATCAAAGGGGGAACACCTTC. Protein sequence: CSARDQRGNTF.

This chain connects TRBV19 to TRBJ2-1; 9 nucleotides match TRBD2. The CDR3 covers 17 residues. Germline trimming cut 3 bases from V and 4 bases from J; bases unmatched to any gene: 10. Per germline, CDR1 LNHDA and CDR2 SQIVND (reference sequence). The CDR3 here is CASSMGSGGPLYNEQFF. CDR3 sequence (DNA): TGTGCCAGTAGTATGGGTAGCGGGGGCCCCCTATACAATGAGCAGTTCTTC.

CDR3 DNA: TGCGCCAGCAGCACGTACAGGGGGAATGAGCAGTTCTTC. It codes for CASSTYRGNEQFF. This chain joins TRBV5-1 and TRBJ2-1, with 8 bases identical to TRBD1. Germline CDR1 SGHRS, CDR2 YFSETQ. The CDR3 consists of 13 residues. V lost 4 bases and J lost 7; bases outside the gene matches: 4.